These 20 T cell receptor beta chains originate from one sample sequenced in a study of identical twins. TCRdb reprocessed the 5' RACE reads via MiXCR and lists one record per CDR3 protein. The table includes 450,000 or so distinct CDR3 sequences, less than 25% detected once. The same sample was also used in a study of T cells expressing NK-cell markers.

Sequences were obtained from CD4+ T cells sorted from blood. The receptor set was obtained from a young woman in good health.

V and J are TRBV5-1 and TRBJ1-2; D remains unclear. Germline loops: CDR1 SGHRS, CDR2 YFSETQ. Between the trimmed V and J ends, which lost 4 bases and 6 bases, there was a span of 13 bases. This CDR3 has 13 residues. The CDR3 DNA reads TGCGCCAGCAGCCCGAGAACGGAGCATGGCTACACCTTC. It codes for CASSPRTEHGYTF.

The chain recombines TRBV7-9 with TRBJ2-5; D tentatively fits TRBD1 or TRBD2 (5 bases each). The germline V gene has CDR1 SEHNR and CDR2 FQNEAQ (reference sequence). Trimming stripped 5 bases from V and 7 bases from J, with 14 bases between. The CDR3 has 13 residues. CDR3 residues: CASSNPGATTQYF. The CDR3 DNA is TGTGCCAGCAGCAACCCCGGGGCCACGACCCAGTACTTC. Using reference TRBV7-9 and TRBJ2-5 for the parts outside the CDR3, the full variable domain is DTGVSQNPRHKITKRGQNVTFRCDPISEHNRLYWYRQTLGQGPEFLTYFQNEAQLEKSRLLSDRFSAERPKGSFSTLEIQRTEQGDSAMYLCASSNPGATTQYFGPGTRLLVL.

The V gene is TRBV10-3, the J gene TRBJ2-3, with D hard to call. The CDR3 is 14 residues long. In germline, CDR1 is ENHRY, CDR2 SYGVKD. Trimming pared 10 bases from V and 2 bases from J, leaving 16 bases between. In DNA form, the CDR3 reads TGTGCCACCTCGCCTGGCGGAAACACAGATACGCAGTATTTT. It specifies CATSPGGNTDTQYF.

The chain links TRBV6-5 to TRBJ2-1; TRBD2 matches 8 bases. V was clipped by 3 bases and J by 9 bases; unmatched bases: 7. CDR3 size: 14 residues. Looked up from germline, CDR1 is MNHEY and CDR2 is SVGAGI. The CDR3 bases are TGTGCCAGCAGTTATACGGGAGGGCCCCCTGAGCAGTTCTTC. Protein product: CASSYTGGPPEQFF.

The V and J genes are TRBV5-1 and TRBJ2-1, with 7 nucleotides matching TRBD1. CDR1 and CDR2 (germline): SGHRS, YFSETQ. The V segment lost 4 bases and the J segment 7 bases; nucleotides outside the gene matches: 11. The CDR3 runs to 15 residues. The CDR3 DNA reads as TGCGCCAGCAGCGGCCGGGACAGCGGTTATAATGAGCAGTTCTTC. This translates into CASSGRDSGYNEQFF.

This sequence joins TRBV7-3 and TRBJ1-4; no clear D gene. CDR1 is SGHTA, CDR2 FQGTGA, per germline. The V gene lost 0 bases and the J gene lost 3 bases, with 11 bases spanning the gap. This CDR3 comprises 16 residues. Here the CDR3 DNA reads TGTGCCAGCAGCTTAACAGGCCCGGGGTCTAATGAAAAACTGTTTTTT. This codes for CASSLTGPGSNEKLFF. The variable domain in full, completed from reference TRBV7-3 and TRBJ1-4, reads GAGVSQTPSNKVTEKGKYVELRCDPISGHTALYWYRQSLGQGPEFLIYFQGTGAADDSGLPNDRFFAVRPEGSVSTLKIQRTERGDSAVYLCASSLTGPGSNEKLFFGSGTQLSVL.

This clonotype showed up just a few times. This rearrangement joins TRBV7-3 to TRBJ2-2; D is ambiguous. The germline V gene has CDR1 SGHTA and CDR2 FQGTGA. CDR3 size: 13 residues. V was clipped by 2 bases and J by 4 bases, with 5 bases between them. This CDR3 reads CASSLSATGELFF. For the CDR3, the DNA is TGTGCCAGCAGCTTATCAGCCACCGGGGAGCTGTTTTTT.

The V gene is TRBV29-1, the J gene TRBJ1-2, with 8 bases lining up with TRBD1. The V and J ends lost 4 bases and 6 bases, in that order; junction bases with no gene match: 1. CDR3 size: 11 residues. CDR1 is SQVTM and CDR2 is ANQGSEA in the germline V gene. CDR3 amino acids: CSVGQGNGYTF. DNA for the CDR3: TGCAGCGTTGGACAGGGGAATGGCTACACCTTC.

This clonotype was seen a few times. The chain employs TRBV7-2 and TRBJ2-1, with 14 bases that match TRBD2. CDR1 SGHTA and CDR2 FQGNSA come from the germline V gene. This CDR3 contains 16 residues. The V gene end was trimmed by 2 bases and the J gene end by 6 bases; junction bases not matched to a gene: 3. CDR3 sequence (DNA): TGTGCCAGCAGCTTAAGAGGGACTAGCGGGAGCAATGAGCAGTTCTTC. Its translation: CASSLRGTSGSNEQFF.

This clonotype was counted a few times. V and J are TRBV20-1 and TRBJ2-2; D is perhaps TRBD2 (5 bases). Per germline, CDR1 DFQATT and CDR2 SNEGSKA (reference sequence). Between the trimmed V and J ends, which lost 4 bases and 2 bases, there was a span of 8 bases. The CDR3 spans 13 residues. This CDR3 is CSAKTGNTGELFF. The CDR3 region has the DNA TGCAGTGCTAAGACGGGAAACACCGGGGAGCTGTTTTTT.

The chain recombines TRBV5-1 with TRBJ2-7; no reliable D call. Trimming left V 4 bases short and J 1 base short, with 18 bases between. The V gene's germline CDR1 is SGHRS and CDR2 YFSETQ. The CDR3 contains 16 residues. The CDR3 coding sequence is TGCGCCAGCAGCCCACGGGTCACGGCCAAGTCCTACGAGCAGTACTTC. Translating gives CASSPRVTAKSYEQYF.

This clonotype was counted between two and nine times. CDR3 DNA sequence: TGTGCCAGCAGGGGACTAGGCGCCAACCCCTGGAGCTCCTACAATGAGCAGTTCTTC. This gives the protein CASRGLGANPWSSYNEQFF. The chain recombines TRBV27 with TRBJ2-1, with TRBD2 matching 8 bases. Germline CDR1 is MNHEY and CDR2 is SMNVEV (reference sequence). The CDR3 runs 19 residues. Trimming at V came to 6 bases and at J to 0 bases, leaving 16 bases not matched to a gene.

The table lists this clonotype with many counts. CDR3 protein: CASSYNYGYTF. CDR3 coding DNA: TGTGCCAGCAGCTACAACTATGGCTACACCTTC. The chain couples TRBV7-2 to TRBJ1-2, with unresolved D. CDR3 size: 11 residues. The germline V gene encodes CDR1 SGHTA and CDR2 FQGNSA. V gave up 4 bases and J gave up 2 bases, with 2 bases separating them.

This clonotype was picked up a small number of times. This chain connects TRBV5-1 to TRBJ2-7; 8 positions agree with TRBD1. Trimming took 4 bases from V and 5 from J; bases not matched to a gene: 5. This CDR3 is 13 amino acids long. Germline assignment: CDR1 SGHRS and CDR2 YFSETQ. CDR3 nucleotide sequence: TGCGCCAGCAGCACAGGGGGTGGCGACGAGCAGTACTTC. As protein: CASSTGGGDEQYF.

This clonotype was counted a few times. The chain uses TRBV7-2 and TRBJ2-2; 7 bases are shared with TRBD1. Per the germline V gene, CDR1 is SGHTA and CDR2 is FQGNSA. Germline trimming cut 6 bases from V and 3 bases from J; bases unmatched to any gene: 4. The CDR3 runs to 14 residues. The CDR3, as DNA: TGTGCCAGCAGTCAACAGGGGTACACCGGGGAGCTGTTTTTT. Translating it yields CASSQQGYTGELFF.

For the CDR3, the DNA is TGTGCCAGCAGCGTACTGGCAGGGGGCACGAATGAGCAGTTCTTC. Its protein is CASSVLAGGTNEQFF. This rearrangement joins TRBV9 to TRBJ2-1; 8 bases line up with TRBD1. Germline V gene sequence: CDR1 SGDLS, CDR2 YYNGEE. The CDR3 consists of 15 residues. The V and J ends lost 1 base and 7 bases, in that order; junction bases with no gene match: 7.

This clonotype appeared a few times. V is TRBV12-5 and J is TRBJ1-5; 7 bases agree with TRBD1. This CDR3 region has 13 residues. Unmatched junction bases numbered 4, after V lost 5 bases and J lost 6 bases. The germline gives CDR1 LGHNT, CDR2 FRNRAP. The DNA of the CDR3 is TGTGCTAGTGGTGGACAGGTTACTCAGCCCCAGCATTTT. It encodes CASGGQVTQPQHF.

In this sample, this clonotype turned up once. The J gene is TRBJ2-3, the V gene TRBV7-9; maybe TRBD2 (5 bases). CDR1 and CDR2 (germline): SEHNR, FQNEAQ (reference sequence). The V end was cut by 3 bases, the J end by 2 bases, with 12 bases between. The CDR3 contains 15 residues. CDR3 sequence (DNA): TGTGCCAGCAGCTTCCGTGCGGGCCCCACAGATACGCAGTATTTT. It is translated as CASSFRAGPTDTQYF.

This clonotype came up many times. The V gene is TRBV20-1, the J gene TRBJ1-4; a possible D gene is TRBD1 (5 bases). The germline gives CDR1 DFQATT, CDR2 SNEGSKA (reference sequence). This CDR3 is 13 amino acids long. The germline V and J ends were trimmed by 5 bases and 0 bases, with 7 bases remaining between them. CDR3 DNA sequence: TGCAGTGCTCCAGGGTCAACTAATGAAAAACTGTTTTTT. This gives the protein CSAPGSTNEKLFF.

The rearrangement uses TRBV5-6 and TRBJ2-5, with 9 bases lining up with TRBD2. With 0 bases clipped from V and 1 base from J, the junction kept 4 bases outside the gene matches. CDR3 length: 16 amino acids. CDR1 and CDR2 from the germline V gene are SGHDT and YYEEEE. In DNA, the CDR3 is TGTGCCAGCAGCTTGGGCCCTAGCGGGACCCAAGAGACCCAGTACTTC. Amino acid sequence: CASSLGPSGTQETQYF.